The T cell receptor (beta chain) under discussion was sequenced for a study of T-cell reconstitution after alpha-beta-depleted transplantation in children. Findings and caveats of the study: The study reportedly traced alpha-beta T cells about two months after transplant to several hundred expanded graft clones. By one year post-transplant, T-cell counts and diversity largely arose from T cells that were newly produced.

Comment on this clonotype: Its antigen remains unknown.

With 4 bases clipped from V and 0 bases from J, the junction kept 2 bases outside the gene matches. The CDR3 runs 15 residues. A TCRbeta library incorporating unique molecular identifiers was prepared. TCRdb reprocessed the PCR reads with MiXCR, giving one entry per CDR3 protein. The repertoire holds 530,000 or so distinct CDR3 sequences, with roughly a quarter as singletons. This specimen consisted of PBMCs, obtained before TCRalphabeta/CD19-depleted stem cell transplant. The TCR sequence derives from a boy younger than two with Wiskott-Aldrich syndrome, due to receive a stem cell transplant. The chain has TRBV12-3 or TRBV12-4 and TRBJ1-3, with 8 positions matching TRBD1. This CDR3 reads CASSSGQGSGNTIYF. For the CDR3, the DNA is TGTGCCAGCAGTTCAGGACAGGGCTCTGGAAACACCATATATTTT.